This T cell receptor beta chain was captured by sequencing in a study of blood T cells in healthy people across ages. This clonotype has only a few counts. Alongside a J-beta primer mix, a sample-barcoded 5' primer served in a second PCR lasting roughly 7 to 11 cycles. TCRdb passed the 5' RACE reads through MiXCR, listing each CDR3 protein once. The sample carries about 690,000 distinct CDR3 sequences, 40% to 45% recorded once. This receptor was obtained from a man aged 80 or over in good health. Sequenced material: blood.

The CDR3 nucleotides are TGCGCCAGCAGTGACCCGGGACAGGGGGCAAATGGCTACACCTTC. It translates to CASSDPGQGANGYTF. The chain employs TRBV10-2 and TRBJ1-2; 12 bases match TRBD1. Germline CDR1 WSHSY, CDR2 SAAADI. Trimming at V came to 3 bases and at J to 6 bases, leaving 5 bases not matched to a gene. The CDR3 covers 15 residues.